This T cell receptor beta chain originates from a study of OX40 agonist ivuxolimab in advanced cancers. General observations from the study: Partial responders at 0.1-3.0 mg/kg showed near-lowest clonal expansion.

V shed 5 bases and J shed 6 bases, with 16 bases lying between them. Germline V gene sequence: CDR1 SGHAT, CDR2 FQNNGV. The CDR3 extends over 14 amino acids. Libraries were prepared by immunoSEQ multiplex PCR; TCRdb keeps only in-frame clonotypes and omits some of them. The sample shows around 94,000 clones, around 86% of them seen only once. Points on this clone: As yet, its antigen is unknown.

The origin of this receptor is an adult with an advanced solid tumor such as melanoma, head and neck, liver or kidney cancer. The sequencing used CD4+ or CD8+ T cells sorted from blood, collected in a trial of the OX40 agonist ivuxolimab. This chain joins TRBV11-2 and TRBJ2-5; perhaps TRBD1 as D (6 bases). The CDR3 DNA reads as TGTGCCAGCAGCGCCCGAGCCCAGGGGCAGACCCAGTACTTC. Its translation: CASSARAQGQTQYF.